Shown below are 15 T cell receptor beta chains from a single sample sequenced in a study of shared clonotypes between healthy human individuals. Naive CD8 cells lacked CD45RO and underwent positive selection for CCR7, leaving out terminally differentiated effector memory CD45RA+ cells. Clones were sequenced by immunoSEQ multiplex PCR, and TCRdb holds only the in-frame ones, with some missing. The sample lists about 2.2 million clones; approximately 92% were seen once. The source material was naive CD8+ T cells from PBMCs. The receptors originated from a man aged 18-30 years in good health. Some clones in this sample may be carry-over from other donors' samples.

V and J are TRBV19 and TRBJ1-1, with 8 bases matching TRBD1. V dropped 5 bases and J dropped 4; count of bases not matched to a gene: 9. The CDR3 sequence is 15 residues long. The germline CDR1 and CDR2 sequences are LNHDA and SQIVND (reference sequence). The CDR3 DNA reads as TGTGCCAGTAGTTCCACCCAGGGGGCGGGCACTGAAGCTTTCTTT. This codes for CASSSTQGAGTEAFF.

The chain is built from TRBV11-2 and TRBJ2-4; D ambiguous. The CDR3 runs 18 residues. CDR1 and CDR2 (germline): SGHAT, FQNNGV. Trimming pared 1 base from V and 0 bases from J, leaving 16 bases between. CDR3 sequence reads: CASSLATLGHIAKNIQYF. In nucleotides, the CDR3 is TGTGCCAGCAGCTTAGCCACTCTAGGTCATATAGCCAAAAACATTCAGTACTTC.

Note on this clone: The sample has other DNA sequences that encode this CDR3 too. The V and J genes are TRBV19 and TRBJ1-1; D gene ambiguous. Between the trimmed V and J ends, which lost 1 base and 2 bases, there was a span of 11 bases. CDR3 length equals 15 residues. Germline loops: CDR1 LNHDA, CDR2 SQIVND (reference sequence). CDR3 residues: CASSIVPGTNTEAFF. CDR3 bases: TGTGCCAGTAGTATAGTTCCGGGCACCAACACTGAAGCTTTCTTT.

The chain links TRBV4-1 to TRBJ2-2, with 9 nucleotides matching TRBD2. V dropped 4 bases and J dropped 5; count of bases not matched to a gene: 5. The germline V gene encodes CDR1 MGHRA and CDR2 YSYEKL. This CDR3 region has 15 residues. The DNA of the CDR3 is TGCGCCAGCAGCCCGGGAACTAGCGGGACCGGGGAGCTGTTTTTT. This gives the protein CASSPGTSGTGELFF.

V gene TRBV6-6 combines with J gene TRBJ1-1; D gene ambiguous. The CDR3 runs 12 residues. Germline CDR1 reads MNHNY; CDR2 reads SVGAGI (reference sequence). The V and J ends lost 4 bases and 8 bases respectively, with 11 bases between them. CDR3 amino acids: CASSSTPLEAFF. The CDR3 coding sequence is TGTGCCAGCAGTTCCACTCCCCTGGAAGCTTTCTTT.

V usage is TRBV28 and J usage is TRBJ1-4; 7 nucleotides match TRBD1. The length of the CDR3 is 20 residues. The junction had 23 bases not matched to a gene; V was cut back by 3 bases and J by 7 bases. CDR1 is MDHEN and CDR2 is SYDVKM in the germline V gene. CDR3 coding DNA: TGTGCCAGCAGTTTCTATTCACCGGGACAGAACTTTAATCAGGGTGAAAAACTGTTTTTT. It translates to CASSFYSPGQNFNQGEKLFF.

The sample holds one count of this clone. The chain carries TRBV29-1 and TRBJ1-2; D gene uncertain. Germline V gene lookup returns CDR1 SQVTM and CDR2 ANQGSEA. Deletions cut 7 bases from V and 4 bases from J, with 10 bases between. This CDR3 has 11 residues. The CDR3 DNA reads TGCAGCGGTGTTGTCAGCTATGGCTACACCTTC. Its protein product is CSGVVSYGYTF.

The gene calls are TRBV9 and TRBJ2-7; 10 bases align to TRBD2. The J segment lost 2 bases and the V segment lost 3 bases, leaving 8 bases of the junction unmatched. This CDR3 spans 16 amino acids. Germline values: CDR1 SGDLS, CDR2 YYNGEE. The CDR3 DNA reads TGTGCCAGCAGCGCCCAAGGACTAGCGGAACCCTACGAGCAGTACTTC. Amino acid sequence: CASSAQGLAEPYEQYF. Full variable domain (missing parts from reference TRBV9 and TRBJ2-7): DSGVTQTPKHLITATGQRVTLRCSPRSGDLSVYWYQQSLDQGLQFLIQYYNGEERAKGNILERFSAQQFPDLHSELNLSSLELGDSALYFCASSAQGLAEPYEQYFGPGTRLTVT.

This chain connects TRBV19 to TRBJ2-1, with a tentative D call TRBD2 (6 bases). The CDR3 runs 14 residues. The V end was cut by 3 bases, the J end by 4 bases, with 10 bases between. Germline V gene sequence: CDR1 LNHDA, CDR2 SQIVND (reference sequence). This CDR3 reads CASSIAREYNEQFF. In DNA, the CDR3 is TGTGCCAGTAGTATCGCTCGGGAGTACAATGAGCAGTTCTTC.

Turning to this clone: In the same sample, other DNA sequences code for this CDR3. The rearrangement joins TRBV9 to TRBJ2-1; 8 nucleotides agree with TRBD2. After removal of 2 bases from V and 0 bases from J, the junction contained 1 base not matched to a gene. Germline V lookup: CDR1 SGDLS, CDR2 YYNGEE. The CDR3 spans 15 residues. CDR3 DNA sequence: TGTGCCAGCAGCGTCAGCGGGAGCTCCTACAATGAGCAGTTCTTC. Translating it yields CASSVSGSSYNEQFF.

The CDR3 nucleotides are TGTGCCAGCAGCCAAAACCGGGAGCTGTTTTTT. Its protein is CASSQNRELFF. V usage is TRBV4-2 and J usage is TRBJ2-2; D not certain. Germline V gives CDR1 LGHNA, CDR2 YNFKEQ. CDR3 size: 11 residues. V was pared by 2 bases and J by 9 bases, with 4 bases between.

In this sample, this clone turned up once. The chain couples TRBV6-5 to TRBJ2-7; D ambiguous. The CDR3 totals 13 residues. Per germline, CDR1 MNHEY and CDR2 SVGAGI. The V end lost 2 bases, the J end lost 2 bases, and 7 bases lay between the germline ends. CDR3 in DNA: TGTGCCAGCAGTTACCACAGAACCTACGAGCAGTACTTC. Translation: CASSYHRTYEQYF.

This sequence joins TRBV27 and TRBJ2-3; D may be TRBD2 (5 bases). Germline V gene sequence: CDR1 MNHEY, CDR2 SMNVEV (reference sequence). V lost 7 bases and J 0 bases, leaving 14 bases between the germline ends. The CDR3 runs 15 residues. The CDR3 reads CASTSRGISTDTQYF. CDR3 coding DNA: TGTGCCAGCACCTCCCGGGGTATTAGCACAGATACGCAGTATTTT.

As regards this clone: This sample includes further DNA sequences coding for the same CDR3. V is TRBV6-5 and J is TRBJ2-7, with TRBD2 matching over 7 bases. Per the germline V gene, CDR1 is MNHEY and CDR2 is SVGAGI. The CDR3 runs to 14 residues. The junction had 8 bases not matched to a gene; V was cut back by 5 bases and J by 4 bases. The CDR3, as DNA: TGTGCCAGCAGTCCTAGACTAGCTTCGTACGAGCAGTACTTC. It is translated as CASSPRLASYEQYF.

This clone has a single count. The chain combines TRBV5-1 with TRBJ2-2; D gene ambiguous. The CDR3 is made up of 12 amino acids. V was trimmed by 5 bases and J by 2 bases, leaving 4 bases between them. CDR1 and CDR2 (germline): SGHRS, YFSETQ. For the CDR3, the DNA is TGCGCCAGCAGATTTAACACCGGGGAGCTGTTTTTT. Translation gives CASRFNTGELFF. Complete variable domain (other parts from reference TRBV5-1 and TRBJ2-2): KAGVTQTPRYLIKTRGQQVTLSCSPISGHRSVSWYQQTPGQGLQFLFEYFSETQRNKGNFPGRFSGRQFSNSRSEMNVSTLELGDSALYLCASRFNTGELFFGEGSRLTVL.